The 7 T cell receptor beta chains presented below share a single source sample, sequenced in a study of blood T cell repertoires in COVID-19. The protocol was immunoSEQ multiplex PCR, while the TCRdb copy is restricted to in-frame clones and leaves out a portion. Of some 390,000 clones detected, approximately 89% appear once; the ten largest clones hold 2% to 2.5%. The specimen was peripheral blood. These receptors all stem from a woman aged 55-69 years with COVID-19, enrolled during active disease.

The chain links TRBV3-1 (or the pseudogene TRBV3-2) to TRBJ1-1; D unclear. V was cut by 6 bases and J by 0 bases, with 11 bases left in between. The CDR3 totals 14 residues. CDR1 and CDR2 from the germline V gene are LGHDT and YNNKEL (reference sequence). This CDR3 reads CASSRGIMNTEAFF. DNA of the CDR3: TGTGCCAGCAGTCGGGGAATAATGAACACTGAAGCTTTCTTT.

About this clone itself: Germline and junction disagree at one end, which may indicate a read error. V gene TRBV7-2 combines with J gene TRBJ2-3; D gene uncertain. Germline values: CDR1 SGHTA, CDR2 FQGNSA. The CDR3 covers 13 residues. CDR3 in amino acids: CASSFDSTDTQYF. CDR3 DNA: TGTGCCAGCAGCTTCGATAGCACTGATACGCAGTATTTT.

The chain employs TRBV6-5 and TRBJ1-2; 9 nucleotides match TRBD1. V lost 2 bases and J lost 8; bases outside the gene matches: 6. The CDR3 covers 14 residues. Germline V gives CDR1 MNHEY, CDR2 SVGAGI. The CDR3 nucleotides are TGTGCCAGCAGTTACACACAGGGGGCGCGAGGCTACACCTTC. It yields the protein CASSYTQGARGYTF.

J is TRBJ1-5 and V is TRBV3-1 (or the pseudogene TRBV3-2), with TRBD1 identical over 9 bases. The CDR3 contains 14 residues. Germline lookup yields CDR1 LGHDT and CDR2 YNNKEL (reference sequence). V shed 3 bases, J shed 10 bases, and the junction held 7 bases outside the gene matches. The CDR3 DNA follows: TGTGCCAGCAGCCAGAGGACAGGGGTCTCCCCCCAGCATTTT. It translates to CASSQRTGVSPQHF.

The chain combines TRBV28 with TRBJ1-3, with 8 bases aligning to TRBD1. Germline V lookup: CDR1 MDHEN, CDR2 SYDVKM. The CDR3 spans 15 residues. The V gene end was trimmed by 2 bases and the J gene end by 3 bases; junction bases not matched to a gene: 3. CDR3 in DNA: TGTGCCAGCAGTTTAATCGGGACAGGTGGAAACACCATATATTTT. It yields the protein CASSLIGTGGNTIYF.

This clone was found once. This chain links TRBV4-1 with TRBJ1-2; D is unclear. Germline V lookup: CDR1 MGHRA, CDR2 YSYEKL. The CDR3 spans 14 residues. Deletions cut 0 bases from V and 2 bases from J, with 7 bases between. The CDR3 is CASSQDVLNYGYTF. The DNA for the CDR3 is TGCGCCAGCAGCCAAGATGTACTGAACTATGGCTACACCTTC.

V usage is TRBV7-2 and J usage is TRBJ2-7; tentative D call: TRBD1 (7 bases). The CDR3 extends over 17 amino acids. The germline CDR1 and CDR2 sequences are SGHTA and FQGNSA. Trimming removed 5 bases from V and 6 bases from J, with 26 bases in between. This CDR3 reads CASSRGFGAGGYGEQYF. CDR3 sequence (DNA): TGTGCCAGCAGCCGGGGGTTCGGGGCAGGGGGTTACGGCGAGCAGTACTTC.